The T cell receptor (beta chain) under discussion was sequenced for a study of cytomegalovirus exposure and HLA in healthy donors. General study findings and limits: In a later analysis, the majority of CMV-associated beta chains seemingly showed HLA restriction. The dataset shows that most TCR sequences were rare, while some public TCRs occurred in many donors.

This clone was counted only a few times. Its target is not known. Researchers ran the PCR with 60 Vbeta and 13 Jbeta primers. The repertoire was sequenced with immunoSEQ multiplex PCR; TCRdb's copy has only in-frame clones and lacks some. Of over 80,000 clones listed, more than 65% were seen once; the top ten hold about a sixth. Donors were nominally healthy when sampled, though unrecorded immune exposures were likely. The germline V gene encodes CDR1 LNHDA and CDR2 SQIVND (reference sequence). Trimming took 6 bases from V and 1 from J, leaving 12 bases between them. This CDR3 is 14 amino acids long. Sequences were obtained from PBMCs. This sequence was found in a woman younger than 30 in good health and CMV-seropositive. The chain couples TRBV19 to TRBJ1-1, with D tentatively TRBD1 (5 bases). The CDR3 coding sequence is TGTGCCAGTAGGGGCGGGACGGGGAACACTGAAGCTTTCTTT. Its translation: CASRGGTGNTEAFF.